Given below is one T cell receptor beta chain in context. This record belongs to a study of monozygotic twins with inflammatory bowel disease. With the 5' RACE reads reprocessed, TCRdb shows one record per CDR3 protein and no DNA. This repertoire includes approximately 400,000 distinct CDR3 sequences. The source of this sequence is a human donor with ulcerative colitis or Crohn's disease, or a healthy co-twin of an affected twin (not recorded which). Material for sequencing was blood.

Here the CDR3 reads CASSIRAGQPQHF. This chain connects TRBV19 to TRBJ1-5. Germline CDR1 is LNHDA and CDR2 is SQIVND (reference sequence). The CDR3 runs 13 residues.